This TCR beta chain was captured by sequencing in a study of cytomegalovirus exposure and HLA in healthy donors. Overall study results and limits: The study labeled 150 to 200 TCR beta chains cytomegalovirus-associated.

Produced via immunoSEQ multiplex PCR; TCRdb's table is partial and in-frame only. The top ten clones hold around an eighth of a sample with 150,000 to 200,000 clones, 84% of them seen once. With respect to this clone: No antigen is known for it.

The germline gives CDR1 SGHDT, CDR2 YYEEEE. The CDR3 spans 17 residues. V dropped 0 bases and J dropped 0 bases, with 13 bases sitting between them. The donors were members of the approximately 120-subject validation cohort (separate from the roughly 700-subject first cohort). V gene TRBV5-6 combines with J gene TRBJ1-5; D might be TRBD1 (5 bases). The clonotype was recovered from a woman aged 25 to 39 in good health and CMV-seropositive. The sequenced sample was PBMCs. CDR3 sequence: CASSLGTGRYSNQPQHF. CDR3 nucleotide sequence: TGTGCCAGCAGCTTGGGAACAGGACGATATAGCAATCAGCCCCAGCATTTT.